The clone carrying this T cell receptor (beta chain) was counted between two and nine times. Using its own MiXCR run on the 5' RACE reads, TCRdb lists one record per CDR3 protein. The table records 420,000 or so distinct CDR3 sequences, less than 20% of them present only once. The data were obtained in a study of identical twins. The germline V and J ends were trimmed by 1 base and 1 base, with 10 bases remaining between them. The CDR3 is 14 residues long. Germline CDR1 and CDR2: GTSNPN and SVGIG (reference sequence). The receptor was isolated from a middle-aged man in good health. The sequencing sample was made of naive T cells sorted from blood. J is TRBJ1-1 and V is TRBV30, with unresolved D. The CDR3, as DNA: TGTGCCTGGAGTGGGCGAGGGAAGAACACTGAAGCTTTCTTT. This codes for CAWSGRGKNTEAFF.